Listed below are T cell receptor beta chains from one sample, sequenced in a study of shared T cell receptors in the human thymus. Assay: immunoSEQ multiplex PCR; the TCRdb copy retains only in-frame clones and omits some. The sample has hundreds of thousands of clones, over 75% seen once; the top ten hold more than 0.01%. This same sample was also part of a study on human thymus T cells.

The sequenced sample was thymocytes. These TCRs come from a girl under three years old with a congenital heart defect. CDR3s include the opening cysteine and the closing phenylalanine or tryptophan. A D gene is named only where the DNA matches it firmly. Some rows have no size entry. The others give once, few or many, or a class for an expanded clone.

j_call d_call clone_size v_call cdr3_nt cdr3_aa
TRBJ1-1 TRBD1 few TRBV7-9 TGTGCCAGCAGCACCCCGGGACAGCTACCCTTGAACACTGAAGCTTTCTTT CASSTPGQLPLNTEAFF
TRBJ1-6 NA NA TRBV19 TGTGCCAGTAGCATCGGACAGACTCCTAATTCACCCCTCCACTTT CASSIGQTPNSPLHF
TRBJ1-2 TRBD1 NA TRBV5-1 TGCGCCAGCAGCTTGCTGACAGGGGCGCCCCCGGGGTATGGCTACACCTTC CASSLLTGAPPGYGYTF
TRBJ2-2 TRBD1 NA TRBV5-8 TGTGCCAGCCTGCTCTGGGACAGGGAGAACACCGGGGAGCTGTTTTTT CASLLWDRENTGELFF
TRBJ1-6 NA NA TRBV5-6 TGTGCCAGCAGCCCCCGAGCCCGCGCGAATTCACCCCTCCACTTT CASSPRARANSPLHF
TRBJ1-4 NA NA TRBV5-6 TGTGCCAGCAGCTTGTCCCGTAATGAAAAACTGTTTTTT CASSLSRNEKLFF
TRBJ2-5 NA NA TRBV7-6 TGTGCCAGCGCGCCAGGGCGAGAGACCCAGTACTTC CASAPGRETQYF
TRBJ1-1 NA NA TRBV28 TGTGCCAGCAGTCCTCGAGACAGAGCAAACACTGAAGCTTTCTTT CASSPRDRANTEAFF
TRBJ1-1 NA NA TRBV4-1 TGCGCCAGCAGCCAAGATAAACGGCCGGGGGAAGCTTTCTTT CASSQDKRPGEAFF
TRBJ1-2 TRBD1 NA TRBV7-2 TGTGCCAGCAGCTTAGAGGGGACAGGGCGGTATTCTAACTATGGCTACACCTTC CASSLEGTGRYSNYGYTF
TRBJ1-2 NA NA TRBV6-4 TGTGCCAGCATGGGCCAAGAGGGTGGCTACACCTTC CASMGQEGGYTF
TRBJ1-3 TRBD1 NA TRBV4-3 TGCGCCAGCAGCCAAGAAACAGGGGACACCATATATTTT CASSQETGDTIYF
TRBJ2-5 TRBD1 NA TRBV6-5 TGTGCCAGCACCAAGGGACAGCCTGGGGAGACCCAGTACTTC CASTKGQPGETQYF
TRBJ1-2 NA NA TRBV7-6 TGTGCCAGCAGCGTCAACCCCGGGGGTTATGGCTACACCTTC CASSVNPGGYGYTF
TRBJ1-2 NA NA TRBV28 TGTGCCAGCAGTTTAGGGCAGGAGGAGAATTATGGCTACACCTTC CASSLGQEENYGYTF
TRBJ2-3 TRBD1 NA TRBV6-5 TGTGCCAGCAGACTGGGACAGGGGATGTTGTATTTT CASRLGQGMLYF
TRBJ2-6 TRBD1 few TRBV7-3 TGTGCCAGCAGCGACGGACAGGGGAGCTCTGGGGCCAACGTCCTGACTTTC CASSDGQGSSGANVLTF
TRBJ2-7 NA NA TRBV4-1 TGCGCCAGCAGCCAAGACATTGACCTCTGGAGGTGGGGCTCCTACGAGCAGTACTTC CASSQDIDLWRWGSYEQYF
TRBJ2-3 NA few TRBV7-8 TGTGCCAGCAGCTTAGGTGCAGGGTGGGTGGATACGCAGTATTTT CASSLGAGWVDTQYF
TRBJ2-7 NA once TRBV27 TGTGCCAGCAGCATACAAGGGACTGCCTACGAGCAGTACTTC CASSIQGTAYEQYF
TRBJ1-1 NA NA TRBV6-5 TGTGCCAGCAGTTTTAGGACGGCGGGCACTGAAGCTTTCTTT CASSFRTAGTEAFF
TRBJ2-3 NA once TRBV5-8 TGTGCCAGCCTGGACAGCCACTACACAGATACGCAGTATTTT CASLDSHYTDTQYF
TRBJ2-2 NA NA TRBV5-1 TGCGCCAGCAGCTTGGTAGTAAAGGGAGTGGGAACCGGGGAGCTGTTTTTT CASSLVVKGVGTGELFF
TRBJ2-7 TRBD2 NA TRBV9 TGTGCCAGCAGCACCGGGACTAGCGATGAGCAGTACTTC CASSTGTSDEQYF
TRBJ1-2 NA NA TRBV4-1 TGCGCCAGCAGCCAAGATCGAGTAAACTATGGCTACACCTTC CASSQDRVNYGYTF
TRBJ1-1 NA NA TRBV5-6 TGTGCCAGCAGCTTGGGAGTGGGAGGACAGAACACTGAAGCTTTCTTT CASSLGVGGQNTEAFF
TRBJ1-2 NA few TRBV7-8 TGTGCCAGCAGCTTAGCCCAGGGGAGAGGATGGGGCTACACCTTC CASSLAQGRGWGYTF
TRBJ1-5 NA NA TRBV27 TGTGCCAGCAGTTTGACGACCGGCGGGGGGGGTAATCAGCCCCAGCATTTT CASSLTTGGGGNQPQHF
TRBJ1-1 NA NA TRBV29-1 TGCAGCGTTGATTGGTGGGAGGGAAAGGGGAACATGAACACTGAAGCTTTCTTT CSVDWWEGKGNMNTEAFF
TRBJ1-1 TRBD1 NA TRBV27 TGTGCCAGCAGTTTAGTTGGACAGGGGGCCACTGAAGCTTTCTTT CASSLVGQGATEAFF
TRBJ1-6 NA NA TRBV5-8 TGTGCCAGCAGCTCAATTTACAGGGCTGGTAATTCCCCCCTCCACTTT CASSSIYRAGNSPLHF
TRBJ1-3 TRBD1 NA TRBV28 TGTGCCAGCAGTCCCCGGGACAGGGGCTCTGGAAACACCATATATTTT CASSPRDRGSGNTIYF
TRBJ1-6 NA NA TRBV4-3 TGCGCCAGCAGCCAAGAAGGACAAGAGCAGAGCTCCTATAATTCACCCCTCCACTTT CASSQEGQEQSSYNSPLHF
TRBJ2-2 NA NA TRBV7-9 TGTGCCAGCAGCACTTGGTTCTCAGGGTCTACCGGGGAGCTGTTTTTT CASSTWFSGSTGELFF
TRBJ1-2 NA NA TRBV5-1 TGCGCCAGCAAACCCCCAGGGACTTATGGCTACACCTTC CASKPPGTYGYTF
TRBJ2-7 NA NA TRBV10-3 TGTGCCATCAAACATCTGAGGGTTACCTACGAGCAGTACTTC CAIKHLRVTYEQYF
TRBJ1-1 NA once TRBV5-1 TGCGCCAGCAGCTCCGTTGGAGGGGACCCGAACACTGAAGCTTTCTTT CASSSVGGDPNTEAFF
TRBJ2-2 TRBD1 few TRBV5-8 TGTGCCAGCAGCAAAGGCTCAGGGGGCATGGACACCGGGGAGCTGTTTTTT CASSKGSGGMDTGELFF
TRBJ1-4 NA NA TRBV30 TGTGCCTGGAGTGTCGGGGGTGTGGGTGAAAAACTGTTTTTT CAWSVGGVGEKLFF
TRBJ1-5 TRBD1 NA TRBV15 TGTGCCACCAGCGACGGCTACAAGACAGGGAATCAGCCCCAGCATTTT CATSDGYKTGNQPQHF
TRBJ2-1 TRBD2 NA TRBV12-5 TGTGCTAGTGAACCCGGGACTAGCGGGGGTAAAGAGCAGTTCTTC CASEPGTSGGKEQFF
TRBJ2-3 TRBD2 NA TRBV27 TGTGCCAGCAGTCCCCCATTTTGGAGTAGCGGGGGTTATCCAGATACGCAGTATTTT CASSPPFWSSGGYPDTQYF
TRBJ1-1 NA NA TRBV7-2 TGTGCCAGCAGCTTACAGGGAAGGGGAATGAACACTGAAGCTTTCTTT CASSLQGRGMNTEAFF
TRBJ2-1 TRBD2 NA TRBV4-1 TGCGCCAGCAGCCAAGATGGGACTAGCGGGGGGGGAGACAATGAGCAGTTCTTC CASSQDGTSGGGDNEQFF
TRBJ2-7 NA NA TRBV7-2 TGTGCCAGCAGCCTACGGGACACGTACCACCGACCCTACGAGCAGTACTTC CASSLRDTYHRPYEQYF
TRBJ1-1 TRBD1 NA TRBV5-1 TGCGCCAGCAGCCAGGGACAGGGGACTGAAGCTTTCTTT CASSQGQGTEAFF
TRBJ1-1 TRBD1 NA TRBV27 TGTGCCAGCAGTTCGACAGGGGGCGGAGGTGGCAACACTGAAGCTTTCTTT CASSSTGGGGGNTEAFF
TRBJ1-1 NA NA TRBV10-3 TGTGCCATCAGGAAGACAGAAACAAACACTGAAGCTTTCTTT CAIRKTETNTEAFF
TRBJ2-5 TRBD2 NA TRBV28 TGTGCCAGCAGTTTGGTTTTAGAAAGACTAGCGGGGCAAGAGACCCAGTACTTC CASSLVLERLAGQETQYF